Listed below are T cell receptor beta chains from one sample, sequenced in a study of blood T cell repertoires in COVID-19. Data came from immunoSEQ multiplex PCR; TCRdb stores just in-frame clones and leaves some out. The sample lists approximately 300,000 clones, more than 80% occurring once. Sequencing used peripheral blood. Receptor source: a man aged 18 to 29 who had recovered from COVID-19. Both conserved end residues are part of each CDR3. The order of the fields is V gene, CDR3 protein.

>TRBV27
CASSVGQMNTEAFF
>TRBV30
CAWSVYRGRSTGELFF
>TRBV7-8
CASSLVRGSSSHEQYF
>TRBV5-1
CASSLLTDTQYF
>TRBV5-1
CASSSRGLARDTQYF
>TRBV21-1
CASSKGLEPPGAGSEAFF
>TRBV10-1
CASSEGREETQYF
>TRBV7-9
CASSFNRDLGNEQFF
>TRBV5-1
CASSLDHREIYEQYF
>TRBV5-1
CARSAGGEGQPQHF
>TRBV4-2
CASSQWSGGGGYTF
>TRBV5-1
CASSSSSGVGAFF
>TRBV19
CASSILPGGNQPQHF
>TRBV7-9
CASSWLAVESDTQYF
>TRBV6-5
CASSDSSGLYF
>TRBV19
CASSIAGGRALNEQFF
>TRBV2
CASRLGTSGEQYF
>TRBV7-6
CASSSHRGQGGNTIYF
>TRBV4-1
CASSQERRSDTGELFF